The clone carrying this T cell receptor beta chain showed up many times. Its antigen is unknown. The entry originates in a study of neurological immune-mediated disorders. Study results and caveats: HTLV-1-associated myelopathy ranked highest for TCR clonal expansion and multiple sclerosis lowest, beneath healthy controls. The repertoires of 18 of 34 multiple sclerosis patients were placed by phylogenetic grouping in a single related-CDR3 cluster, which may be a signature.

Synthesis of cDNA used 5'RACE (with 10-nucleotide random UMIs). MiXCR, applied by TCRdb to the 5' RACE reads, yields one record per CDR3 protein. Here the sample spans about 70,000 distinct CDR3 sequences, around 3% being singletons. Germline V gives CDR1 SGHRS, CDR2 YFSETQ. The CDR3 runs 17 residues. The V gene lost 0 bases and the J gene lost 5 bases, with 19 bases spanning the gap. This sequence was found in a woman aged 45-65 years with multiple sclerosis. This rearrangement joins TRBV5-1 to TRBJ2-3; the D gene could be TRBD1 or TRBD2 (6 bases each). The sample taken for sequencing was PBMCs. The CDR3 here is CASSLGPRDRGGDTQYF. The CDR3 DNA reads as TGCGCCAGCAGCTTGGGGCCGCGGGACCGAGGGGGAGATACGCAGTATTTT.